What follows are 21 T cell receptor beta chains derived from one specimen sequenced in a study of blood T cell repertoires in COVID-19. The method was immunoSEQ multiplex PCR; TCRdb's version includes in-frame clones alone and lacks a portion of them. The sample includes about 180,000 clones, roughly 86% of them seen just once. The sample taken for sequencing was peripheral blood. The receptor set was obtained from a woman in her 30s with active or convalescent COVID-19.

On this clone itself: This sample also contains other DNA sequences that code for the same CDR3. The chain joins TRBV7-2 to TRBJ2-3; D is possibly TRBD2 (5 bases). This CDR3 comprises 14 residues. V lost 4 bases to trimming and J lost 0 bases, with 8 bases between them. The germline V gene has CDR1 SGHTA and CDR2 FQGNSA. The CDR3 sequence is CASSSGLSTDTQYF. DNA of the CDR3: TGTGCCAGCAGCTCTGGACTGAGCACAGATACGCAGTATTTT.

Note on this clone: The same CDR3 also results from other DNA sequences found in this sample. The chain recombines TRBV6-5 with TRBJ1-1, with a weak D call TRBD1 (6 bases). V lost 5 bases and J 2 bases, leaving 9 bases between the germline ends. The CDR3 runs 13 residues. Germline loops: CDR1 MNHEY, CDR2 SVGAGI. The CDR3: CASSRGGNTEAFF. CDR3 DNA: TGTGCCAGCAGTAGAGGGGGAAACACTGAAGCTTTCTTT.

The chain joins TRBV6-5 to TRBJ1-2; 7 bases match TRBD1. The V gene's germline CDR1 is MNHEY and CDR2 SVGAGI. This CDR3 is built from 14 residues. After removal of 7 bases from V and 2 bases from J, the junction contained 7 bases not matched to a gene. The CDR3 is CASNLQGRNYGYTF. Written as DNA, the CDR3 is TGTGCCAGCAACCTACAGGGGAGAAACTATGGCTACACCTTC.

V usage is TRBV5-1 and J usage is TRBJ1-2, with 7 bases matching TRBD1. Germline trimming cut 4 bases from V and 0 bases from J; bases unmatched to any gene: 6. CDR1 and CDR2 (germline): SGHRS, YFSETQ. This CDR3 is built from 15 residues. CDR3 protein: CASSIGQASNYGYTF. The CDR3 region has the DNA TGCGCCAGCAGCATCGGACAGGCTTCTAACTATGGCTACACCTTC.

This rearrangement joins TRBV28 to TRBJ1-2; 8 nucleotides align to TRBD1. V lost 6 bases and J lost 2; bases outside the gene matches: 5. This CDR3 spans 14 amino acids. The germline V gene has CDR1 MDHEN and CDR2 SYDVKM. The CDR3 DNA follows: TGTGCCAGCAGGGAACAGGGGGGGAACTATGGCTACACCTTC. This encodes CASREQGGNYGYTF.

This clone was detected once. V and J are TRBV27 and TRBJ2-5; TRBD2 aligns across 7 bases. This CDR3 has 15 amino acids. Germline V CDR1 and CDR2: MNHEY, SMNVEV (reference sequence). V lost 0 bases and J lost 1; bases outside the gene matches: 2. The CDR3 DNA reads TGTGCCAGCAGTTTATCCCCGGGGGGCCAAGAGACCCAGTACTTC. Its protein is CASSLSPGGQETQYF.

This clone was detected only once. The rearrangement links TRBV6-5 to TRBJ1-1; no reliable D call. The V end was cut by 5 bases, the J end by 5 bases, with 9 bases between. The CDR3 runs 12 residues. Per the germline V gene, CDR1 is MNHEY and CDR2 is SVGAGI. The CDR3 reads CASSPGGTEAFF. The DNA for the CDR3 is TGTGCCAGCAGTCCCGGCGGAACTGAAGCTTTCTTT.

The chain combines TRBV3-1 (or the pseudogene TRBV3-2) with TRBJ1-1, with D uncertain. Deletions cut 4 bases from V and 5 bases from J, with 11 bases between. Germline V gene lookup returns CDR1 LGHDT and CDR2 YNNKEL (reference sequence). This CDR3 spans 13 amino acids. CDR3 residues: CASSLRSWTEAFF. The DNA for the CDR3 is TGTGCCAGCAGCCTAAGGAGCTGGACTGAAGCTTTCTTT.

This clone was counted a single time. This sequence joins TRBV30 and TRBJ2-1; TRBD1 matches 7 bases. Germline CDR1 is GTSNPN and CDR2 is SVGIG (reference sequence). Unmatched junction bases numbered 8, after V lost 5 bases and J lost 7 bases. The CDR3 has 13 amino acids. CDR3: CAWSGQRSNEQFF. The CDR3 DNA reads as TGTGCCTGGTCGGGACAGCGATCTAATGAGCAGTTCTTC.

This clone is a singleton in its sample. This rearrangement joins TRBV7-2 to TRBJ2-1; 8 bases agree with TRBD2. CDR3 length: 15 residues. After removal of 0 bases from V and 9 bases from J, the junction contained 7 bases not matched to a gene. Germline V gene lookup returns CDR1 SGHTA and CDR2 FQGNSA. The CDR3 DNA is TGTGCCAGCAGCTTAGCTCCTAGCGGGCAGGGTGAGCAGTTCTTC. Translation gives CASSLAPSGQGEQFF.

The chain is built from TRBV19 and TRBJ2-1, with 10 positions matching TRBD1. This CDR3 comprises 13 residues. The V gene end was trimmed by 6 bases and the J gene end by 7 bases; junction bases not matched to a gene: 3. Per germline, CDR1 LNHDA and CDR2 SQIVND (reference sequence). The CDR3, as DNA: TGTGCCAGTAGAGACAGGGGGCAGAATGAGCAGTTCTTC. Its protein is CASRDRGQNEQFF.

This clone was seen a handful of times. V is TRBV29-1 and J is TRBJ1-5; D might be TRBD1 (5 bases). V was shortened by 6 bases and J by 4 bases, with 13 bases between the two germline ends. The CDR3 contains 13 residues. Germline values: CDR1 SQVTM, CDR2 ANQGSEA. CDR3 in DNA: TGCAGCGTCGGTCAGGGAGGGAATCAGCCCCAGCATTTT. Amino acid sequence: CSVGQGGNQPQHF.

The chain joins TRBV5-1 to TRBJ1-1; 7 nucleotides align to TRBD1. The CDR3 has 14 amino acids. Per the germline V gene, CDR1 is SGHRS and CDR2 is YFSETQ. V shed 6 bases, J shed 1 base, and the junction held 6 bases outside the gene matches. CDR3 DNA: TGCGCCAGCACCACAGGGGCGGGGAACACTGAAGCTTTCTTT. It is translated as CASTTGAGNTEAFF. Looking up the rest from reference TRBV5-1 and TRBJ1-1 gives the full variable domain: KAGVTQTPRYLIKTRGQQVTLSCSPISGHRSVSWYQQTPGQGLQFLFEYFSETQRNKGNFPGRFSGRQFSNSRSEMNVSTLELGDSALYLCASTTGAGNTEAFFGQGTRLTVV.

V usage is TRBV19 and J usage is TRBJ1-2, with D unclear. V shed 1 base and J shed 2 bases, with 11 bases lying between them. Germline CDR1 LNHDA, CDR2 SQIVND (reference sequence). The CDR3 has 15 residues. The CDR3: CASSIARAINYGYTF. The CDR3 nucleotides read TGTGCCAGTAGTATAGCGCGGGCCATAAACTATGGCTACACCTTC.

The chain employs TRBV10-3 and TRBJ2-7, with 12 bases that match TRBD1. With V trimmed by 3 bases and J by 6 bases, 3 bases remained unmatched. Germline V gives CDR1 ENHRY, CDR2 SYGVKD. The CDR3 sequence is 14 residues long. The CDR3 nucleotides are TGTGCCATCAGTGACGGGACAGGGGGCAGCGAGCAGTACTTC. Protein product: CAISDGTGGSEQYF.

The rearrangement links TRBV10-3 to TRBJ1-5, with D possibly TRBD1 on 5 matching bases. The germline V and J ends were trimmed by 6 bases and 0 bases, with 15 bases remaining between them. This CDR3 has 16 residues. Germline loops: CDR1 ENHRY, CDR2 SYGVKD. The CDR3 here is CAISTLGRDSNQPQHF. As DNA, the CDR3 is TGTGCCATCAGCACCTTGGGGCGGGATAGCAATCAGCCCCAGCATTTT.

V usage is TRBV5-1 and J usage is TRBJ2-7, with 7 bases lining up with TRBD2. Germline V gives CDR1 SGHRS, CDR2 YFSETQ. CDR3 size: 15 residues. V shed 4 bases, J shed 2 bases, and the junction held 9 bases outside the gene matches. As DNA, the CDR3 is TGCGCCAGCAGCCAGAACGCGGGAGACGCCTACGAGCAGTACTTC. It yields the protein CASSQNAGDAYEQYF.

The CDR3 is CASPSPDTQYF. The CDR3 DNA reads as TGTGCCAGCCCTAGCCCAGATACGCAGTATTTT. This chain uses TRBV18 with TRBJ2-3; perhaps TRBD2 as D (5 bases). The V end was cut by 8 bases, the J end by 4 bases, with 7 bases between. There are 11 residues in the CDR3. Germline assignment: CDR1 KGHSH and CDR2 LQKENI.

V and J are TRBV30 and TRBJ1-2; TRBD1 matches 7 bases. The V gene's germline CDR1 is GTSNPN and CDR2 SVGIG (reference sequence). This CDR3 contains 12 residues. The trim removed 5 bases at V and 3 bases at J, leaving 3 bases unmatched. Written as DNA, the CDR3 is TGTGCCTGGGGCAGGGGGGACTATGGCTACACCTTC. It codes for CAWGRGDYGYTF.

V and J are TRBV11-3 and TRBJ2-7; no definite D call. CDR1 and CDR2 (germline): SGHNT, YENEEA. The ends were cut back, 2 bases at V and 0 bases at J, with 8 bases in the middle. The CDR3 runs to 14 residues. This CDR3 is CASSLTVISYEQYF. DNA of the CDR3: TGTGCCAGCAGCTTAACTGTCATCTCCTACGAGCAGTACTTC.

The CDR3 is CASSLAPRNNEQFF. As DNA, the CDR3 is TGCGCCAGCAGCTTGGCCCCTAGAAACAATGAGCAGTTCTTC. The V call is TRBV5-1, the J call TRBJ2-1; no reliable D call. The CDR3 covers 14 residues. Germline V gives CDR1 SGHRS, CDR2 YFSETQ. The V end was cut by 0 bases, the J end by 5 bases, with 9 bases between.